This TCR beta chain is drawn from a study of molecular identifiers for immune sequencing clone quantification. Via MiXCR, TCRdb re-called the PCR reads, giving one row per CDR3 protein. The profile shows some 320,000 distinct CDR3 sequences, 20% to 25% of them singletons. This clonotype was detected only once. Sequencing was carried out using naive CD8+ T cells from blood, with Jurkat cell RNA spiked in. Subset indicated: FACS-sorted CD8+CD4-CCR7+CD45RA+ naive T cells. The receptor was isolated from a human donor in good health. Some libraries in this study had Jurkat cell RNA spiked in.

CDR3 sequence: CASSQSGTSGGELFF. Here the CDR3 DNA reads TGTGCCAGCAGCCAATCCGGGACTAGCGGCGGGGAGCTGTTTTTT. The genes are TRBV3-1 and TRBJ2-2, with TRBD2 matching 11 bases. CDR1 is LGHDT, CDR2 YNNKEL, per germline (reference sequence). CDR3 length equals 15 residues. Germline trimming cut 2 bases from V and 7 bases from J; bases unmatched to any gene: 3. The whole variable domain, filled in from reference TRBV3-1 and TRBJ2-2, reads DTAVSQTPKYLVTQMGNDKSIKCEQNLGHDTMYWYKQDSKKFLKIMFSYNNKELIINETVPNRFSPKSPDKAHLNLHINSLELGDSAVYFCASSQSGTSGGELFFGEGSRLTVL.